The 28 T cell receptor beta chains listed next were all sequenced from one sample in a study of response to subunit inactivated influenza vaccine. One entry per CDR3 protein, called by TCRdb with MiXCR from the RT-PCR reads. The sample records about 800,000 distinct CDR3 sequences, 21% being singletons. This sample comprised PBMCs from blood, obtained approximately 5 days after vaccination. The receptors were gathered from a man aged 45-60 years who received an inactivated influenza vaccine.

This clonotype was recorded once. The CDR3 loop is CASSLPGQAVGDIQYF. DNA of the CDR3: TGTGCCAGCAGTTTACCCGGACAGGCCGTGGGGGACATTCAGTACTTC. The rearrangement uses TRBV28 and TRBJ2-4, with 7 bases lining up with TRBD1. Germline V CDR1 and CDR2: MDHEN, SYDVKM. V trimming: 2 bases; J trimming: 8 bases; junction bases outside the gene matches: 12. The CDR3 is 16 residues long.

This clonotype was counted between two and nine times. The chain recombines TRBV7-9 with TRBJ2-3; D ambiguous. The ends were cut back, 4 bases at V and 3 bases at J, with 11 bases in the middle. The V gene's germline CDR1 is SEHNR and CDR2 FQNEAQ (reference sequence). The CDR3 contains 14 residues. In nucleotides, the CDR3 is TGTGCCAGCAGCTCAAGGCTAGGTACAGATACGCAGTATTTT. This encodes CASSSRLGTDTQYF.

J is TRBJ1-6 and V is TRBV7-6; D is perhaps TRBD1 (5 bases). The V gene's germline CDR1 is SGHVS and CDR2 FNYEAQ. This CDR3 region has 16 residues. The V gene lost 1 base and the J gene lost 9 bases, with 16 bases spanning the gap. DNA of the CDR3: TGTGCCAGCAGCTTAGGGATGGGGCTAAGAAGTTCACCCCTCCACTTT. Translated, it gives CASSLGMGLRSSPLHF.

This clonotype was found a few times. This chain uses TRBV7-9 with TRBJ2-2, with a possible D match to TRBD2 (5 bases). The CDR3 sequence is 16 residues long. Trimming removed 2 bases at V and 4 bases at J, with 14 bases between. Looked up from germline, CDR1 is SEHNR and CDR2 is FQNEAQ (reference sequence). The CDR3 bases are TGTGCCAGCAGCTTAAGTAGAGGGAGAGGCACCGGGGAGCTGTTTTTT. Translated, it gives CASSLSRGRGTGELFF.

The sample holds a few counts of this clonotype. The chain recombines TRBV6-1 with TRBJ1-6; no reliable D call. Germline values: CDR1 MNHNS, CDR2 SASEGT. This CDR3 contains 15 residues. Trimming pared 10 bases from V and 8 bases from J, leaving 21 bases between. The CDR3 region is CATPPAGYVYSPLHF. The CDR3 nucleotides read TGTGCCACTCCGCCTGCGGGGTATGTTTATTCACCCCTCCACTTT.

The DNA for the CDR3 is TGTGCCAGCCTAACAGGAACTGGGGCCAACGTCCTGACTTTC. Protein sequence: CASLTGTGANVLTF. This chain connects TRBV6-1 to TRBJ2-6; D is perhaps TRBD1 (5 bases). The CDR3 length is 14 residues. Germline loops: CDR1 MNHNS, CDR2 SASEGT. The V and J ends lost 8 bases and 2 bases respectively, with 10 bases between them.

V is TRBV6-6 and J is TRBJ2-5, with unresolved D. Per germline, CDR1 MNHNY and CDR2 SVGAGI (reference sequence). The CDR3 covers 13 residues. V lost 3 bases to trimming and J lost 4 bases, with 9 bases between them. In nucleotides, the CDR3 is TGTGCCAGCAGTTATCCCCCATCAGAGACCCAGTACTTC. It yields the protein CASSYPPSETQYF.

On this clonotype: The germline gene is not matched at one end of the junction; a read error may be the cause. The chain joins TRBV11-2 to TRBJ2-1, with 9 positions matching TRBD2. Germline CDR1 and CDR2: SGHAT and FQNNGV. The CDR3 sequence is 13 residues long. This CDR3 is CASSPSGGRATLF. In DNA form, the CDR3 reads TGTGCCAGCAGCCCATCTGGCGGGAGGGCTACGCTCTTC. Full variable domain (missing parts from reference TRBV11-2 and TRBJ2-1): EAGVAQSPRYKIIEKRQSVAFWCNPISGHATLYWYQQILGQGPKLLIQFQNNGVVDDSQLPKDRFSAERLKGVDSTLKIQPAKLEDSAVYLCASSPSGGRATLFGPGTRLTVL.

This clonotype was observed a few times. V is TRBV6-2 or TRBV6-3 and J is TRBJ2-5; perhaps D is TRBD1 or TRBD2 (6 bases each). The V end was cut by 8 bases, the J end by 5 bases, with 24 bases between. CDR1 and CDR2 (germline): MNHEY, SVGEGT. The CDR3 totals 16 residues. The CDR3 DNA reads TGTGCCAGCCTCCGGGGGCCGGGGTCAGATTGGGAGACCCAGTACTTC. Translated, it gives CASLRGPGSDWETQYF.

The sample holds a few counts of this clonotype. The CDR3 sequence is CSAAGTSISYEQYF. Here the CDR3 DNA reads TGCAGTGCTGCCGGGACTTCAATCTCCTACGAGCAGTACTTC. This sequence joins TRBV20-1 and TRBJ2-7; D perhaps matches TRBD2 (6 bases). CDR3 size: 14 residues. Deletions cut 5 bases from V and 0 bases from J, with 14 bases between. Germline loops: CDR1 DFQATT, CDR2 SNEGSKA (reference sequence).

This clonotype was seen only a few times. In nucleotides, the CDR3 is TGTGCCAGCAGCTGGGGGTTAGGGGGCGGTGAGCAGTTCTTC. Amino acids: CASSWGLGGGEQFF. This chain uses TRBV5-6 with TRBJ2-1; 7 bases align to TRBD1. Germline-derived CDR1 and CDR2 are SGHDT and YYEEEE. V shed 3 bases, J shed 9 bases, and the junction held 9 bases outside the gene matches. This CDR3 region has 14 residues.

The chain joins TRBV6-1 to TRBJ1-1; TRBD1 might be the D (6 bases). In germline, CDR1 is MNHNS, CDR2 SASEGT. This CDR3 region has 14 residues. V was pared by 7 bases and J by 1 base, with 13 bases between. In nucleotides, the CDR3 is TGTGCCAGCAAGGTGGGCAGGGGGAACACTGAAGCTTTCTTT. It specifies CASKVGRGNTEAFF.

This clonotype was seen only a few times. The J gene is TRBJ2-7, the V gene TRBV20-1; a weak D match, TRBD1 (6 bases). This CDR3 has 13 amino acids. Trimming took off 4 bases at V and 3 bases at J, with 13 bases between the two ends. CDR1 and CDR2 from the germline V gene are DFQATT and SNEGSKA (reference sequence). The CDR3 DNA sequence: TGCAGTGCTACCCGGGACACCGACTACGAGCAGTACTTC. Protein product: CSATRDTDYEQYF.

The CDR3: CAWSVRGGGTDTQYF. The DNA of the CDR3 is TGTGCCTGGAGTGTACGGGGGGGTGGCACAGATACGCAGTATTTT. The rearrangement links TRBV30 to TRBJ2-3; TRBD2 aligns across 8 bases. CDR1 is GTSNPN and CDR2 is SVGIG in the germline V gene (reference sequence). Trimming took 0 bases from V and 1 from J; bases not matched to a gene: 3. The CDR3 has 15 amino acids.

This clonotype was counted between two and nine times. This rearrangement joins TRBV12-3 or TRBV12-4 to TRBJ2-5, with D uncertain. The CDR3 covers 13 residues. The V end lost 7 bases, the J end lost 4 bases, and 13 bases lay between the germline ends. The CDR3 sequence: CASTPRRGETQYF. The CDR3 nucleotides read TGTGCCAGCACCCCCCGGAGAGGAGAGACCCAGTACTTC.

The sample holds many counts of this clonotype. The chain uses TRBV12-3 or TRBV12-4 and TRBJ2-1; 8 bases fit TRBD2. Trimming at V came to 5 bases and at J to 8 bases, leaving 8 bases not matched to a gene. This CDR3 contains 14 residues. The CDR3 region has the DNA TGTGCCAGCAGTCCTACCAGCGGGGGCGATGAGCAGTTCTTC. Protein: CASSPTSGGDEQFF.

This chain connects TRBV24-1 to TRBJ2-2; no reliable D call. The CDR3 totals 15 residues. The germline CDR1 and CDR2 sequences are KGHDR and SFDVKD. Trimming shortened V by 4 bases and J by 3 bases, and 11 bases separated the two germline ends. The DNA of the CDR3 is TGTGCCACCAGTGACGAGGACGGGCACACCGGGGAGCTGTTTTTT. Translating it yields CATSDEDGHTGELFF.

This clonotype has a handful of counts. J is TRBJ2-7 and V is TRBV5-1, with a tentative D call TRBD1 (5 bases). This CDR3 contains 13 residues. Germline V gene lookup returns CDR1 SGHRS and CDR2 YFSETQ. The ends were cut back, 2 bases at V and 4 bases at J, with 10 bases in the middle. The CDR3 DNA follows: TGCGCCAGCAGCTTCCATCAGGGTTACGAGCAGTACTTC. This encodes CASSFHQGYEQYF. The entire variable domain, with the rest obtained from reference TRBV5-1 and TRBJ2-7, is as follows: KAGVTQTPRYLIKTRGQQVTLSCSPISGHRSVSWYQQTPGQGLQFLFEYFSETQRNKGNFPGRFSGRQFSNSRSEMNVSTLELGDSALYLCASSFHQGYEQYFGPGTRLTVT.

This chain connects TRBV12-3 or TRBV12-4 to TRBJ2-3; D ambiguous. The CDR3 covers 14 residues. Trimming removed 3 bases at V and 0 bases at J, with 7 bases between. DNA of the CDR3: TGTGCCAGCAGTTTCTTCCCGAGCACAGATACGCAGTATTTT. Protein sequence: CASSFFPSTDTQYF.

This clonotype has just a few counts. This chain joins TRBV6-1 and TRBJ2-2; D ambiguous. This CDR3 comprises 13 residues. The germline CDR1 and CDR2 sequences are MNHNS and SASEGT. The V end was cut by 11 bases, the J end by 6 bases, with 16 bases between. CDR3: CASKPPVPGELFF. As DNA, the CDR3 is TGTGCCTCCAAGCCCCCGGTCCCCGGGGAGCTGTTTTTT.

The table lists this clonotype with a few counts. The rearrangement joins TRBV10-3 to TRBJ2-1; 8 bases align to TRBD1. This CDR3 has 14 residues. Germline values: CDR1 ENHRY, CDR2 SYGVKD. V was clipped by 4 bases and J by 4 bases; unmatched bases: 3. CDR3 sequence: CAISGQGSYNEQFF. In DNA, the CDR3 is TGTGCCATCAGTGGACAGGGGAGTTACAATGAGCAGTTCTTC.

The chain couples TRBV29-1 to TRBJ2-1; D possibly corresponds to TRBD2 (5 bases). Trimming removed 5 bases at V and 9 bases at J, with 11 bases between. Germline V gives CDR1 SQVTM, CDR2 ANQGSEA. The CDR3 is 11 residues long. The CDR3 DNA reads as TGCAGCGTTTCAAATCGGGGTGAGCAGTTCTTC. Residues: CSVSNRGEQFF.

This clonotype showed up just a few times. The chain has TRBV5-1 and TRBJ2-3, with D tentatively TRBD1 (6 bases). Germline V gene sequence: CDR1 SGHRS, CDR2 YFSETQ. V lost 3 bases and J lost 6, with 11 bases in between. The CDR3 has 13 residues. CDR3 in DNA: TGCGCCAGCAGCTCGAACAGGGCGGATACGCAGTATTTT. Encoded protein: CASSSNRADTQYF.

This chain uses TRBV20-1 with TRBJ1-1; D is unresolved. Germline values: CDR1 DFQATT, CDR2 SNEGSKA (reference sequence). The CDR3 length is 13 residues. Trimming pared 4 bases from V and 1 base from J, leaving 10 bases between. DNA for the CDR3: TGCAGTGCTAAAGGTTGGCAGAACACTGAAGCTTTCTTT. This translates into CSAKGWQNTEAFF.

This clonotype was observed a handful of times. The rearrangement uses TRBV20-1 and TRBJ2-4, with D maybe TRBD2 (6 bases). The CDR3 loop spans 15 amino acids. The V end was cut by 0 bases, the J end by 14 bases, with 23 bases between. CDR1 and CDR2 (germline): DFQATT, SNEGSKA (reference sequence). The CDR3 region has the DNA TGCAGTGCTAGAGATATAAAACTCGCGGAGGGAGTGGAGTACTTC. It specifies CSARDIKLAEGVEYF.

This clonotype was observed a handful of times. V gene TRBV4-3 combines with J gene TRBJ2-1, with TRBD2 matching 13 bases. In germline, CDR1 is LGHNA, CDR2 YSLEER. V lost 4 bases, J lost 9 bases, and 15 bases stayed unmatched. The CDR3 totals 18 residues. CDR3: CASSLFLGRTSGSGEQFF. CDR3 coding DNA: TGCGCCAGCAGCCTTTTTTTGGGCAGGACTAGCGGGAGTGGTGAGCAGTTCTTC.

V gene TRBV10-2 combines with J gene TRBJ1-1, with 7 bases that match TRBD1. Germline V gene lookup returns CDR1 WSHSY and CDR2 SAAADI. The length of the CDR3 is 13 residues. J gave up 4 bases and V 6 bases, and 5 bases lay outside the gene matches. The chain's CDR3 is CASRGTDLTEAFF. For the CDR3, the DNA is TGCGCCAGCAGGGGGACAGATCTCACTGAAGCTTTCTTT.

CDR3 region: CSARDYGGSSGDLETQYF. CDR3 DNA: TGCAGTGCTAGAGATTATGGGGGATCTAGCGGGGACTTAGAGACCCAGTACTTC. The chain carries TRBV20-1 and TRBJ2-5, with 9 bases lining up with TRBD2. Germline CDR1 DFQATT, CDR2 SNEGSKA (reference sequence). Germline trimming cut 0 bases from V and 4 bases from J; bases unmatched to any gene: 15. The CDR3 spans 18 residues.